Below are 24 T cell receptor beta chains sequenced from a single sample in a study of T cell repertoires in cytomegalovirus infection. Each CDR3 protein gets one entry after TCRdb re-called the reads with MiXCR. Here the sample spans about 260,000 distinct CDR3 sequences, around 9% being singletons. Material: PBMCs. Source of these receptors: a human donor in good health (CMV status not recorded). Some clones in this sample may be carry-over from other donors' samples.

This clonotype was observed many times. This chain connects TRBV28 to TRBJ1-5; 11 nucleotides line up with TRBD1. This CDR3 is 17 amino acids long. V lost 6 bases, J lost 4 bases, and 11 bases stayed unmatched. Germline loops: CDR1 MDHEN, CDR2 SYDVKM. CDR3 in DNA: TGTGCCAGCAGAGGGACAGGGGGTCCGAATTTTAATCAGCCCCAGCATTTT. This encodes CASRGTGGPNFNQPQHF.

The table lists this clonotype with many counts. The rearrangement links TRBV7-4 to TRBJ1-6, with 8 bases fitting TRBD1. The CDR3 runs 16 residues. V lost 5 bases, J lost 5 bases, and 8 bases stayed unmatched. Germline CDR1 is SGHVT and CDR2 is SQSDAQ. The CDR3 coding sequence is TGTGCCAGCAGCCCAGATCAGGGGGCCAATAATTCACCCCTCCACTTT. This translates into CASSPDQGANNSPLHF.

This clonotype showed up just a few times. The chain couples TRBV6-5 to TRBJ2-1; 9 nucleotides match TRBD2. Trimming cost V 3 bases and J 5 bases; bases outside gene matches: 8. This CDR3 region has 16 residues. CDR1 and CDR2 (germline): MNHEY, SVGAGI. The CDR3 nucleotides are TGTGCCAGCAGTTATTTTCAGCGGGGGGCGAACAATGAGCAGTTCTTC. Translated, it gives CASSYFQRGANNEQFF.

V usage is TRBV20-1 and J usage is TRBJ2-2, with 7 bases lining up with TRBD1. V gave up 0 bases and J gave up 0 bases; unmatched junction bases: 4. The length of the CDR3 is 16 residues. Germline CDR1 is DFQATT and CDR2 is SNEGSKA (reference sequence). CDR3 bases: TGCAGTGCTAGAGATGGGGGACAGCCGAACACCGGGGAGCTGTTTTTT. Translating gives CSARDGGQPNTGELFF.

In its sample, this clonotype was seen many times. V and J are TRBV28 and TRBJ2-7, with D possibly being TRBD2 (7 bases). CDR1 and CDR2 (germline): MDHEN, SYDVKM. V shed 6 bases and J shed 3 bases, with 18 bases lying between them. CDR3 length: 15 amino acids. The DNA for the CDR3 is TGTGCCAGCAGAGACGGGGGGACAAACTTCTACGAGCAGTACTTC. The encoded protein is CASRDGGTNFYEQYF.

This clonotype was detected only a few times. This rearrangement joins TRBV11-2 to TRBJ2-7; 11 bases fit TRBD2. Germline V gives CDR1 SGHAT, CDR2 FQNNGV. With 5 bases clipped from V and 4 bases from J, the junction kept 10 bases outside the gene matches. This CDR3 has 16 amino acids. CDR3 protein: CASSPITSGSRYEQYF. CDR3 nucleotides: TGTGCCAGCAGCCCAATCACTAGCGGGAGCAGGTACGAGCAGTACTTC. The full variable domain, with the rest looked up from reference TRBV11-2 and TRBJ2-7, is EAGVAQSPRYKIIEKRQSVAFWCNPISGHATLYWYQQILGQGPKLLIQFQNNGVVDDSQLPKDRFSAERLKGVDSTLKIQPAKLEDSAVYLCASSPITSGSRYEQYFGPGTRLTVT.

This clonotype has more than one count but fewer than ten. This CDR3 is CASIRRTNEKLFF. For the CDR3, the DNA is TGTGCCAGCATCAGACGGACTAATGAAAAACTGTTTTTT. V gene TRBV28 combines with J gene TRBJ1-4; D call uncertain. The CDR3 covers 13 residues. Trimming removed 7 bases from V and 2 bases from J, with 8 bases in between. The germline gives CDR1 MDHEN, CDR2 SYDVKM.

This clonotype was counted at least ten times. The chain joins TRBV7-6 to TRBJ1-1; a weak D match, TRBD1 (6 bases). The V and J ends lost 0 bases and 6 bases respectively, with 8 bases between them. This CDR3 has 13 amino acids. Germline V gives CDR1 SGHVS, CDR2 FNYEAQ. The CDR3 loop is CASSLARGAEAFF. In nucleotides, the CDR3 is TGTGCCAGCAGCTTAGCCAGGGGAGCTGAAGCTTTCTTT.

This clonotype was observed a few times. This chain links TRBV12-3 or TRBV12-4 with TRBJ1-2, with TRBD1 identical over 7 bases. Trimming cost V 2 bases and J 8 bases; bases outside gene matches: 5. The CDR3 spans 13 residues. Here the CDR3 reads CASSLKGAGGYTF. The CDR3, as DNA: TGTGCCAGCAGTTTAAAGGGGGCCGGGGGCTACACCTTC.

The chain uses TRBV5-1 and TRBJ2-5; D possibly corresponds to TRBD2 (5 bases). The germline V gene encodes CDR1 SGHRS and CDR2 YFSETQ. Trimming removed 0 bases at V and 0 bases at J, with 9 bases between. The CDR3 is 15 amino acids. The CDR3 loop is CASSLVGSNQETQYF. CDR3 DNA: TGCGCCAGCAGCTTGGTAGGGAGCAACCAAGAGACCCAGTACTTC.

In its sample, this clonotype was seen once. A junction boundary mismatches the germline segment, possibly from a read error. The chain's CDR3 is CASNPSHVMVADAFF. The CDR3 nucleotides read TGTGCCAGCAATCCCTCCCACGTTATGGTCGCTGATGCTTTCTTT. The V gene is TRBV6-2 or TRBV6-3, the J gene TRBJ1-1, with D hard to call. Germline V CDR1 and CDR2: MNHEY, SVGEGT. The CDR3 extends over 15 amino acids.

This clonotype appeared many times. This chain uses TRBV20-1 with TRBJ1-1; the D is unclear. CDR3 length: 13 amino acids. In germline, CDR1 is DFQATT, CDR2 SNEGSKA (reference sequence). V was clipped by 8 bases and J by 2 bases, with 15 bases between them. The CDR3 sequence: CSTTPGSNTEAFF. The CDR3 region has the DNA TGCAGTACAACTCCGGGGAGTAACACTGAAGCTTTCTTT.

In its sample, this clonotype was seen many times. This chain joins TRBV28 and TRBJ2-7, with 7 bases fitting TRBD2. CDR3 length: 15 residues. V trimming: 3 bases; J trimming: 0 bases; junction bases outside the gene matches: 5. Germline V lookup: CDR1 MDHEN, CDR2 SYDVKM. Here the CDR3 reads CASSLGGGSSYEQYF. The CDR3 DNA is TGTGCCAGCAGTTTGGGCGGGGGAAGCTCCTACGAGCAGTACTTC.

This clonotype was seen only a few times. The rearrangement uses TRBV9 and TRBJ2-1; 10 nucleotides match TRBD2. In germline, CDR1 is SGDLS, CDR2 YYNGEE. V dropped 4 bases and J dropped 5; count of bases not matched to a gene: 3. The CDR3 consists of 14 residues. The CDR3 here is CASSPTSGHNEQFF. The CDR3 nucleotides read TGTGCCAGCAGCCCGACTAGCGGGCACAATGAGCAGTTCTTC.

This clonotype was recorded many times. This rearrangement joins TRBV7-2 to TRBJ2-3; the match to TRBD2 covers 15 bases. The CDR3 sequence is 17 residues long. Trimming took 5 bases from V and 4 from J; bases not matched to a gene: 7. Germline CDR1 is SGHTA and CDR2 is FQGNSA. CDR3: CASSPPGLAGGSDTQYF. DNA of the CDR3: TGTGCCAGCAGCCCGCCGGGACTAGCGGGGGGCTCAGATACGCAGTATTTT. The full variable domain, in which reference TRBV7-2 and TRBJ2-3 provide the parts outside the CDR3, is GAGVSQSPSNKVTEKGKDVELRCDPISGHTALYWYRQSLGQGLEFLIYFQGNSAPDKSGLPSDRFSAERTGGSVSTLTIQRTQQEDSAVYLCASSPPGLAGGSDTQYFGPGTRLTVL.

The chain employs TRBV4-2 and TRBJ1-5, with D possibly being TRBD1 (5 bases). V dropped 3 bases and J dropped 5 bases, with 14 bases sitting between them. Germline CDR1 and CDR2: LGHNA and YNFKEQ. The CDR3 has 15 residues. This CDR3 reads CASSQVGAEDQPQHF. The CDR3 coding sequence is TGTGCCAGCAGCCAGGTAGGGGCGGAGGATCAGCCCCAGCATTTT.

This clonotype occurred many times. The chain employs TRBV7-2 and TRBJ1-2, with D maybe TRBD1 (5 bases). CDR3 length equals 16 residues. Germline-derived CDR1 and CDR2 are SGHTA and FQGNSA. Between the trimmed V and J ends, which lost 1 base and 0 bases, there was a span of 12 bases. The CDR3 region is CASSLVPQAANYGYTF. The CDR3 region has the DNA TGTGCCAGCAGCTTAGTCCCACAGGCGGCTAACTATGGCTACACCTTC.

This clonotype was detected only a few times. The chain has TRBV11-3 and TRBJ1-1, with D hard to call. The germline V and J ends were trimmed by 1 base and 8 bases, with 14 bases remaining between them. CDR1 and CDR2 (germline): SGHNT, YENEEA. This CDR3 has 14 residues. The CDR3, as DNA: TGTGCCAGCAGCTTAGCGGTCGGGTCCCCGGAAGCTTTCTTT. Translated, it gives CASSLAVGSPEAFF.

In DNA, the CDR3 is TGTGCCTGGACCTGGTGGGGTGGCTACACCTTC. The encoded protein is CAWTWWGGYTF. The V gene is TRBV30, the J gene TRBJ1-2, with unresolved D. This CDR3 is 11 amino acids long. With 4 bases removed from V and 7 bases from J, the gap between germline ends came to 10 bases. CDR1 is GTSNPN, CDR2 SVGIG, per germline (reference sequence).

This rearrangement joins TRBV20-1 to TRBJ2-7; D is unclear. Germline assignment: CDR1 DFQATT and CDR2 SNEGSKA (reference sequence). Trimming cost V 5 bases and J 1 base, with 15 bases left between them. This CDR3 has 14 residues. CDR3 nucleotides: TGCAGTGCTCCCTCTAGTGGGAAGTCCTACGAGCAGTACTTC. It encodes CSAPSSGKSYEQYF.

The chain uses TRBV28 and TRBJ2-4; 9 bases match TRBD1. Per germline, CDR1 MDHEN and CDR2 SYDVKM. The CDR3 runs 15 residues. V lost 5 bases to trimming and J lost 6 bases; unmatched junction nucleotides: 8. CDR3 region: CASSVPPGQGNIQYF. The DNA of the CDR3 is TGTGCCAGCAGTGTACCCCCGGGACAGGGAAACATTCAGTACTTC.

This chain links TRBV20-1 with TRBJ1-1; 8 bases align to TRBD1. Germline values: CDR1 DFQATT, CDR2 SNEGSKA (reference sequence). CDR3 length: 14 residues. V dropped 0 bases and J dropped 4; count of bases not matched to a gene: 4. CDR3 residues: CSAREAGGTTEAFF. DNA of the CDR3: TGCAGTGCTAGAGAGGCAGGGGGCACCACTGAAGCTTTCTTT.

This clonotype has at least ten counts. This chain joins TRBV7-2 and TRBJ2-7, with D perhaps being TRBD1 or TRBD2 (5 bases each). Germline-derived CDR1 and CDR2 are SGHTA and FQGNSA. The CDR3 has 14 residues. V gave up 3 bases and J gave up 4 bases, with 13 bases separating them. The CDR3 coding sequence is TGTGCCAGCAGCTTGGGACCCTCACCTTACGAGCAGTACTTC. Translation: CASSLGPSPYEQYF.

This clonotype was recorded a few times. Written as DNA, the CDR3 is TGTGCCATCAGTGATGACAGAAGCAATCAGCCCCAGCATTTT. Amino acids: CAISDDRSNQPQHF. The chain recombines TRBV10-3 with TRBJ1-5, with D perhaps matching TRBD1 (5 bases). Trimming took off 3 bases at V and 1 base at J, with 7 bases between the two ends. Germline V gene data show CDR1 as ENHRY and CDR2 as SYGVKD. The length of the CDR3 is 14 residues.